A single sample is the source of the 15 T cell receptor beta chains below, sequenced in a study of monozygotic twins with cystic fibrosis. Libraries were prepared by immunoSEQ multiplex PCR; TCRdb keeps only in-frame clonotypes and omits some of them. Here the sample spans 20,000 to 25,000 clones, approximately 97% being singletons. Sequencing was done on a sample of blood. The receptors here all came from a girl under 18 with cystic fibrosis.

The chain links TRBV4-1 to TRBJ2-6, with 10 bases lining up with TRBD1. Germline V gives CDR1 MGHRA, CDR2 YSYEKL. The CDR3 runs 18 residues. Trimming cost V 1 base and J 1 base; bases outside gene matches: 4. DNA of the CDR3: TGCGCCAGCAGCCAAGCGGACAGGGGGTCATCTGGGGCCAACGTCCTGACTTTC. Translation gives CASSQADRGSSGANVLTF.

V is TRBV10-1 and J is TRBJ2-5; D not resolved. Trimming pared 3 bases from V and 5 bases from J, leaving 25 bases between. The CDR3 spans 18 residues. From germline, CDR1 is WNHNN and CDR2 SYGVQD (reference sequence). DNA of the CDR3: TGCGCCAGCAGTGATGGTCCCGAGTGTACTTCGACATGGGAGACCCAGTACTTC. This sequence encodes CASSDGPECTSTWETQYF.

The chain carries TRBV28 and TRBJ2-7; D uncertain. This CDR3 comprises 13 residues. Per germline, CDR1 MDHEN and CDR2 SYDVKM. The V and J ends lost 3 bases and 9 bases respectively, with 15 bases between them. The CDR3 DNA reads as TGTGCCAGCAGTTTGGGATCGAGAATGCTGCAGTACTTC. Translating gives CASSLGSRMLQYF.

V usage is TRBV10-2 and J usage is TRBJ2-2; D gene uncertain. The CDR3 contains 15 residues. Per the germline V gene, CDR1 is WSHSY and CDR2 is SAAADI. V lost 6 bases to trimming and J lost 6 bases, with 17 bases between them. The DNA of the CDR3 is TGCGCCAGCAGGGAGCACGGGCTTTCGGCCGGGGAGCTGTTTTTT. This translates into CASREHGLSAGELFF.

V is TRBV18 and J is TRBJ2-7; TRBD2 matches 8 bases. CDR1 and CDR2 from the germline V gene are KGHSH and LQKENI. The CDR3 has 15 residues. V dropped 4 bases and J dropped 6; count of bases not matched to a gene: 11. CDR3 in DNA: TGTGCCAGCTCACTAACCACAGCGGGAGAGGGCGAGCAGTACGTC. Protein: CASSLTTAGEGEQYV.

This chain joins TRBV30 and TRBJ2-6; D is undetermined. CDR1 is GTSNPN, CDR2 SVGIG, per germline (reference sequence). V lost 4 bases, J lost 8 bases, and 12 bases lay in between. The CDR3 is 13 amino acids. CDR3 nucleotide sequence: TGTGCCTGGAACTCTGAAGTCCCCAACGTCCTGACTTTC. Encoded protein: CAWNSEVPNVLTF.

The V call is TRBV7-9, the J call TRBJ1-4; TRBD1 is a possible D gene (5 bases). This CDR3 is 16 amino acids long. In germline, CDR1 is SEHNR, CDR2 FQNEAQ (reference sequence). The V end lost 1 base, the J end lost 4 bases, and 13 bases lay between the germline ends. The CDR3 coding sequence is TGTGCCAGCAGCTTAGGACAGCCTTCCCTTAATGAAAAACTGTTTTTT. Translation gives CASSLGQPSLNEKLFF.

Only one count was recorded for this clone. The chain combines TRBV30 with TRBJ2-7, with 8 bases fitting TRBD2. Per the germline V gene, CDR1 is GTSNPN and CDR2 is SVGIG (reference sequence). Unmatched junction bases numbered 6, after V lost 0 bases and J lost 5 bases. The CDR3 has 14 residues. The CDR3 is CAWSVRAGRDEQYF. CDR3 nucleotide sequence: TGTGCCTGGAGTGTACGGGCCGGGAGGGACGAGCAGTACTTC. Full variable domain (remainder filled in from reference TRBV30 and TRBJ2-7): SQTIHQWPATLVQPVGSPLSLECTVEGTSNPNLYWYRQAAGRGLQLLFYSVGIGQISSEVPQNLSASRPQDRQFILSSKKLLLSDSGFYLCAWSVRAGRDEQYFGPGTRLTVT.

V is TRBV5-1 and J is TRBJ2-2; D not certain. Germline V gene sequence: CDR1 SGHRS, CDR2 YFSETQ. CDR3 length: 15 amino acids. V lost 0 bases to trimming and J lost 5 bases, with 11 bases between them. Written as DNA, the CDR3 is TGCGCCAGCAGCTTGGACCCCTTGGGAACCGGGGAGCTGTTTTTT. Its translation is CASSLDPLGTGELFF.

This rearrangement joins TRBV20-1 to TRBJ2-1, with D unresolved. V dropped 1 base and J dropped 11 bases, with 9 bases sitting between them. Per the germline V gene, CDR1 is DFQATT and CDR2 is SNEGSKA (reference sequence). This CDR3 is built from 11 residues. The CDR3 spells CSARVSGKQFF. The CDR3 DNA follows: TGCAGTGCTAGAGTTTCTGGGAAGCAGTTCTTC.

This rearrangement joins TRBV4-1 to TRBJ2-5; 7 nucleotides line up with TRBD1. Germline V lookup: CDR1 MGHRA, CDR2 YSYEKL. This CDR3 is 15 amino acids long. V lost 1 base, J lost 1 base, and 3 bases stayed unmatched. CDR3 residues: CASSQGAGGQETQYF. The CDR3 bases are TGCGCCAGCAGCCAAGGGGCAGGGGGCCAAGAGACCCAGTACTTC.

The rearrangement links TRBV4-2 to TRBJ2-3; TRBD2 matches at 7 bases. V lost 3 bases and J lost 4; bases outside the gene matches: 16. The germline V gene encodes CDR1 LGHNA and CDR2 YNFKEQ. CDR3 length: 18 residues. CDR3 amino acids: CASSQDWGAGVVADTQYF. CDR3 DNA: TGTGCCAGCAGCCAGGACTGGGGTGCGGGAGTCGTTGCAGATACGCAGTATTTT.

This chain connects TRBV6-6 to TRBJ2-7, with 10 nucleotides matching TRBD2. The ends lost 2 bases at V and 2 bases at J; junction bases unmatched: 3. The CDR3 totals 15 residues. The germline CDR1 and CDR2 sequences are MNHNY and SVGAGI (reference sequence). CDR3 loop: CASSYGTSAPYEQYF. CDR3 nucleotides: TGTGCCAGCAGTTACGGGACTAGCGCTCCCTACGAGCAGTACTTC.

This chain uses TRBV7-6 with TRBJ2-5; 8 nucleotides align to TRBD2. The CDR3 contains 13 residues. Trimming removed 5 bases from V and 4 bases from J; junction bases left unmatched: 3. CDR1 and CDR2 from the germline V gene are SGHVS and FNYEAQ. The CDR3 DNA follows: TGTGCCAGCAGCCGAACTAGCGGAGAGACCCAGTACTTC. Protein: CASSRTSGETQYF.

The chain links TRBV19 to TRBJ2-5; D is perhaps TRBD1 or TRBD2 (5 bases each). Trimming stripped 4 bases from V and 7 bases from J, with 13 bases between. CDR3 length: 13 amino acids. The germline V gene encodes CDR1 LNHDA and CDR2 SQIVND (reference sequence). The CDR3 coding sequence is TGTGCCAGTAGTACGGGACCCATGACGACCCAGTACTTC. This gives the protein CASSTGPMTTQYF.